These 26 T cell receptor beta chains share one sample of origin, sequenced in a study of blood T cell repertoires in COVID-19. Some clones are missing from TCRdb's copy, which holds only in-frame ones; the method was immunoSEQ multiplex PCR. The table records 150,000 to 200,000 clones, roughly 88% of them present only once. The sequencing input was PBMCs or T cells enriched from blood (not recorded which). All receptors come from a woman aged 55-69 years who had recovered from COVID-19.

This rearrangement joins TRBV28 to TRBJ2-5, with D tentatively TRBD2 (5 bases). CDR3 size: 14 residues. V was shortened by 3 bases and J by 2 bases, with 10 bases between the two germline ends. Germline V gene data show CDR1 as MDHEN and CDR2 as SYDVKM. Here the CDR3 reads CASSFEGLQETQYF. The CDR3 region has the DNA TGTGCCAGCAGTTTTGAGGGATTACAAGAGACCCAGTACTTC.

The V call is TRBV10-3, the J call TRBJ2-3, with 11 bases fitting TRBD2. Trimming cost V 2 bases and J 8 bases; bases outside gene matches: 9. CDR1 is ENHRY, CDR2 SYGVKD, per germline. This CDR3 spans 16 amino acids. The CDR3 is CAISETSGRPAGTQYF. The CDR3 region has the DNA TGTGCCATCAGTGAGACTAGCGGGAGACCCGCGGGTACGCAGTATTTT.

The CDR3 sequence is CAISGTGFGNQPQHF. CDR3 sequence (DNA): TGTGCCATCAGCGGGACAGGGTTCGGCAATCAGCCCCAGCATTTT. The chain recombines TRBV10-3 with TRBJ1-5; 9 bases match TRBD1. The germline CDR1 and CDR2 sequences are ENHRY and SYGVKD. The CDR3 has 15 amino acids. Trimming at V came to 6 bases and at J to 2 bases, leaving 5 bases not matched to a gene.

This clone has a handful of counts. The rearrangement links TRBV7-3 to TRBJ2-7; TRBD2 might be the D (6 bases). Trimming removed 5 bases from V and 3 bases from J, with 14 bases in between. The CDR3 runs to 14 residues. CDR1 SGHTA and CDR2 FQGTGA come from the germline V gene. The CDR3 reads CASSRRGIVYEQYF. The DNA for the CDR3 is TGTGCCAGCAGCCGACGGGGGATCGTCTACGAGCAGTACTTC.

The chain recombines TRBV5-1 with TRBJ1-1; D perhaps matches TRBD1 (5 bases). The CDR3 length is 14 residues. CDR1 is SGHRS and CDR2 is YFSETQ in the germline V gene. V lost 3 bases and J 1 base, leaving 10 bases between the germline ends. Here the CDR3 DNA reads TGCGCCAGCAGCTCACAGGATTCGAACACTGAAGCTTTCTTT. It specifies CASSSQDSNTEAFF. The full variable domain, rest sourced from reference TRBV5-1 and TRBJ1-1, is KAGVTQTPRYLIKTRGQQVTLSCSPISGHRSVSWYQQTPGQGLQFLFEYFSETQRNKGNFPGRFSGRQFSNSRSEMNVSTLELGDSALYLCASSSQDSNTEAFFGQGTRLTVV.

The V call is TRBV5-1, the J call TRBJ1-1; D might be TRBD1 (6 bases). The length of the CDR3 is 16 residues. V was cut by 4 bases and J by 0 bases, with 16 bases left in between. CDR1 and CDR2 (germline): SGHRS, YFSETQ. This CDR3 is CASSLGQIWMNTEAFF. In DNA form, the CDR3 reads TGCGCCAGCAGCCTAGGACAGATATGGATGAACACTGAAGCTTTCTTT.

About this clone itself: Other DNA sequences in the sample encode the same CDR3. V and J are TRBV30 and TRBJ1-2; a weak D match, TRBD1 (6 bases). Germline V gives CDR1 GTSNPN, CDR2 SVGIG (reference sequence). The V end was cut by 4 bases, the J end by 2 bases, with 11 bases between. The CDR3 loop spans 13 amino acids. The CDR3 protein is CAWNGQGNYGYTF. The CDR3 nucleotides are TGTGCCTGGAACGGGCAGGGGAACTATGGCTACACCTTC.

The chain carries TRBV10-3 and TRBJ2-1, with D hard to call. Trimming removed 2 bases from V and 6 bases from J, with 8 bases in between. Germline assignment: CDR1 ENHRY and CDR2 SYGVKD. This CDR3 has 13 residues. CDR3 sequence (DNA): TGTGCCATCAGTGAGAGGAGACTCAATGAGCAGTTCTTC. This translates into CAISERRLNEQFF.

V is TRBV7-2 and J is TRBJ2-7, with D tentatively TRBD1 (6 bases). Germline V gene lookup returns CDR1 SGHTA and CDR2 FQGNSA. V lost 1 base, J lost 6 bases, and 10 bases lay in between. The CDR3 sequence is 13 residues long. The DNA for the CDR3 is TGTGCCAGCAGCTTAGTTTCAGGGGTCGAGCAGTACTTC. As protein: CASSLVSGVEQYF.

The CDR3 protein is CASSLLAGYNEQFF. The CDR3 DNA is TGTGCCAGCAGCCTTCTAGCGGGATACAATGAGCAGTTCTTC. The chain combines TRBV3-1 (or the pseudogene TRBV3-2) with TRBJ2-1; 9 bases are shared with TRBD2. The J segment lost 4 bases and the V segment lost 4 bases, leaving 2 bases of the junction unmatched. The CDR3 has 14 residues. Germline V gives CDR1 LGHDT, CDR2 YNNKEL (reference sequence).

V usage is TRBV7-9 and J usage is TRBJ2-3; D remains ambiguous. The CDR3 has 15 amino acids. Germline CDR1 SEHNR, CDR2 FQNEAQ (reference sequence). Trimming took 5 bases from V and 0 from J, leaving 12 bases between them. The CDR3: CASSQLVGSTDTQYF. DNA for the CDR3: TGTGCCAGCAGCCAACTCGTCGGTAGCACAGATACGCAGTATTTT.

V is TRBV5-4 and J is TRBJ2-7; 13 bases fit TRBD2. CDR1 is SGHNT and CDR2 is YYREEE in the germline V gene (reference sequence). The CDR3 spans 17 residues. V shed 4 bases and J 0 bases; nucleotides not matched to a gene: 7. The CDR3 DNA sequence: TGTGCCAGCAGCCCCGGACTAGCGGGGGAGAGCTCCTACGAGCAGTACTTC. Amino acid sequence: CASSPGLAGESSYEQYF.

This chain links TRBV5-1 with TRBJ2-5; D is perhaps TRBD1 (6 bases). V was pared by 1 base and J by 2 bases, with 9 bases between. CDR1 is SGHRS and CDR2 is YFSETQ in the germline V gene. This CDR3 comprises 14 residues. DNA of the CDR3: TGCGCCAGCAGCTTGACAGGGCGTCAAGAGACCCAGTACTTC. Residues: CASSLTGRQETQYF.

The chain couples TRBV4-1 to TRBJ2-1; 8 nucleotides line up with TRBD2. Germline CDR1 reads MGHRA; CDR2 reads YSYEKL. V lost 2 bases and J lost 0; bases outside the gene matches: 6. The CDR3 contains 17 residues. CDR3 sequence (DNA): TGCGCCAGCAGCCAATACTCCGGGACTAGCTCCTACAATGAGCAGTTCTTC. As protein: CASSQYSGTSSYNEQFF.

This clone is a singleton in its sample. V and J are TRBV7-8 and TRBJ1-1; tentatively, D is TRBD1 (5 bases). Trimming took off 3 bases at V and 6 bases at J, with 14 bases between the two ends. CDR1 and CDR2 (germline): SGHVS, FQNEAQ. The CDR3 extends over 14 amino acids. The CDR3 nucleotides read TGTGCCAGCAGCTTCCACAGGAGCAGCCCTGAAGCTTTCTTT. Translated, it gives CASSFHRSSPEAFF. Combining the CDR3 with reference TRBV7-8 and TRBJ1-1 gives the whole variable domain GAGVSQSPRYKVAKRGQDVALRCDPISGHVSLFWYQQALGQGPEFLTYFQNEAQLDKSGLPSDRFFAERPEGSVSTLKIQRTQQEDSAVYLCASSFHRSSPEAFFGQGTRLTVV.

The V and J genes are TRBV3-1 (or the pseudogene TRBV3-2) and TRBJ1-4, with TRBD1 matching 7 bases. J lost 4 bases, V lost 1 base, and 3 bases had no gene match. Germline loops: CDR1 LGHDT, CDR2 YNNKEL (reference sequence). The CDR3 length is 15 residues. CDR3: CASSQADRDNEKLFF. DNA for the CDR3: TGTGCCAGCAGCCAAGCTGACAGGGATAATGAAAAACTGTTTTTT.

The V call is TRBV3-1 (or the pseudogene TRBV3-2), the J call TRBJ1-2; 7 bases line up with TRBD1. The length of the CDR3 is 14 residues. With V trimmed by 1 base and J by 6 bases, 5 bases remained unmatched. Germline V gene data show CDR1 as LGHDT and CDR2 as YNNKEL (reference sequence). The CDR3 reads CASSQAQGRNGYTF. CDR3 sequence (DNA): TGTGCCAGCAGCCAAGCACAGGGGAGGAATGGCTACACCTTC.

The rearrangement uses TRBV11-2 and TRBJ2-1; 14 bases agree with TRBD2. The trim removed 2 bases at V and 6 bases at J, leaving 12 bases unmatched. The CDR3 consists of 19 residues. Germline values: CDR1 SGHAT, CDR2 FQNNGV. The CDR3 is CASSLRVGTSGGPLNEQFF. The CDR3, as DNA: TGTGCCAGCAGCTTAAGGGTTGGGACTAGCGGGGGCCCTCTCAATGAGCAGTTCTTC.

CDR3 residues: CASSTRLLRDRATNEKLFF. DNA of the CDR3: TGCGCCAGCAGCACGAGACTCCTCCGGGACAGGGCAACTAATGAAAAACTGTTTTTT. The chain has TRBV5-1 and TRBJ1-4; 9 bases match TRBD1. The germline V gene encodes CDR1 SGHRS and CDR2 YFSETQ. Trimming cost V 4 bases and J 0 bases; bases outside gene matches: 13. The CDR3 runs 19 residues.

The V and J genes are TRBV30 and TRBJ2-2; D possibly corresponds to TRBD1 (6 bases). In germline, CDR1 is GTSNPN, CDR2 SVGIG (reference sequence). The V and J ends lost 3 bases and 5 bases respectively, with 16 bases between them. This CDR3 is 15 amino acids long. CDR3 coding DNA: TGTGCCTGGAGCGGACTCACAGGGTATACCGGGGAGCTGTTTTTT. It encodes CAWSGLTGYTGELFF.

CDR3 in DNA: TGTGCCAGCAGCGTCCGGGAAACGGATGGCTACACCTTC. Its protein is CASSVRETDGYTF. This sequence joins TRBV9 and TRBJ1-2; D remains unclear. V lost 2 bases, J lost 6 bases, and 11 bases lay in between. Per the germline V gene, CDR1 is SGDLS and CDR2 is YYNGEE. This CDR3 comprises 13 residues.

CDR3 protein: CASSQGQGRGTSLAGGYQETQYF. Here the CDR3 DNA reads TGTGCCAGCAGTCAGGGACAGGGTAGGGGAACCTCCCTCGCGGGAGGGTACCAAGAGACCCAGTACTTC. The chain recombines TRBV27 with TRBJ2-5; D may be TRBD1 or TRBD2 (9 bases each). V shed 5 bases and J shed 0 bases, with 37 bases lying between them. The CDR3 extends over 23 amino acids. Germline lookup yields CDR1 MNHEY and CDR2 SMNVEV (reference sequence).

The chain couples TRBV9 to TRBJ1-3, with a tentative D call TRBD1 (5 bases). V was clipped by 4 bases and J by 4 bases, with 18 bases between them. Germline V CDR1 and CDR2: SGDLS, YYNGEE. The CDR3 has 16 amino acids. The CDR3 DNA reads TGTGCCAGCAGCACGACCGCGGGACTGGGGGGAAACACCATATATTTT. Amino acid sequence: CASSTTAGLGGNTIYF.

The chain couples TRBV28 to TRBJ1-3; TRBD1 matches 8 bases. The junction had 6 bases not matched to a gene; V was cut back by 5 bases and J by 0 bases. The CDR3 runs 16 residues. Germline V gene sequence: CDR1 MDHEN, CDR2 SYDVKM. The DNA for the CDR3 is TGTGCCAGCAGTGTGACAGGGGTCACCTCTGGAAACACCATATATTTT. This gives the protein CASSVTGVTSGNTIYF.

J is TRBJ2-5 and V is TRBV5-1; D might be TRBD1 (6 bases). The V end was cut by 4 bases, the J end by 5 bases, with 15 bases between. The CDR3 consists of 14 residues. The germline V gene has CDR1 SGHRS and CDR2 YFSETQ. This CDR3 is CASSADSPLETQYF. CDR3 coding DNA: TGCGCCAGCAGCGCGGACAGTCCGCTGGAGACCCAGTACTTC.

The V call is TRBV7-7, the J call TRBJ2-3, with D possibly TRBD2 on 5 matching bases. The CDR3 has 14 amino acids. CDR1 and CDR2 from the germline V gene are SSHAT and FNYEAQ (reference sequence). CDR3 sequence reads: CAKHGGLGGDTQYF. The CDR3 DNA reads TGTGCAAAGCATGGCGGGTTAGGTGGAGATACGCAGTATTTT.